Presented here are 2 T cell receptor beta chains from one specimen sequenced in a study of blood T cell repertoires in COVID-19. Libraries were prepared by immunoSEQ multiplex PCR; TCRdb keeps only in-frame clonotypes and omits some of them. The table has about 39,000 clones, approximately 78% seen once. The material sequenced was peripheral blood. Receptors were obtained from a man in his sixties in a cohort sampled during active COVID-19.

The rearrangement links TRBV28 to TRBJ1-5; 8 bases align to TRBD1. V lost 3 bases, J lost 0 bases, and 13 bases stayed unmatched. CDR1 is MDHEN, CDR2 SYDVKM, per germline. This CDR3 has 19 amino acids. CDR3 nucleotides: TGTGCCAGCAGTTTGGAGAGAGGGACAGGAGAATATAGCAATCAGCCCCAGCATTTT. This sequence encodes CASSLERGTGEYSNQPQHF.

On this clone itself: Other nucleotide sequences in the sample specify the same CDR3. The J gene is TRBJ1-1, the V gene TRBV29-1; TRBD1 is a possible D gene (6 bases). V lost 4 bases and J lost 4, with 7 bases in between. Germline loops: CDR1 SQVTM, CDR2 ANQGSEA. CDR3 length equals 11 residues. Here the CDR3 DNA reads TGCAGCGTTGGAGGGGGCACTGAAGCTTTCTTT. This translates into CSVGGGTEAFF. The variable domain in full, with the rest retrieved from reference TRBV29-1 and TRBJ1-1, is SAVISQKPSRDICQRGTSLTIQCQVDSQVTMMFWYRQQPGQSLTLIATANQGSEATYESGFVIDKFPISRPNLTFSTLTVSNMSPEDSSIYLCSVGGGTEAFFGQGTRLTVV.